The subject of this entry is one T cell receptor (beta chain). This entry comes from a study of blood T cell repertoires in COVID-19. Seattle researchers signed up patients amid active infection and tracked them longitudinally. Sequenced by immunoSEQ multiplex PCR; TCRdb stores in-frame clones only, minus some. This table has tens of thousands of clones, around 82% appearing once. The receptor comes from a man aged 80 or over with COVID-19, enrolled during active disease. Sample: peripheral blood.

The CDR3 here is CASSPQVQETQYF. The CDR3, as DNA: TGTGCCAGCAGCCCCCAGGTACAAGAGACCCAGTACTTC. V usage is TRBV9 and J usage is TRBJ2-5, with D unresolved. V was pared by 4 bases and J by 2 bases, with 9 bases between. Germline V gives CDR1 SGDLS, CDR2 YYNGEE. The CDR3 runs to 13 residues.